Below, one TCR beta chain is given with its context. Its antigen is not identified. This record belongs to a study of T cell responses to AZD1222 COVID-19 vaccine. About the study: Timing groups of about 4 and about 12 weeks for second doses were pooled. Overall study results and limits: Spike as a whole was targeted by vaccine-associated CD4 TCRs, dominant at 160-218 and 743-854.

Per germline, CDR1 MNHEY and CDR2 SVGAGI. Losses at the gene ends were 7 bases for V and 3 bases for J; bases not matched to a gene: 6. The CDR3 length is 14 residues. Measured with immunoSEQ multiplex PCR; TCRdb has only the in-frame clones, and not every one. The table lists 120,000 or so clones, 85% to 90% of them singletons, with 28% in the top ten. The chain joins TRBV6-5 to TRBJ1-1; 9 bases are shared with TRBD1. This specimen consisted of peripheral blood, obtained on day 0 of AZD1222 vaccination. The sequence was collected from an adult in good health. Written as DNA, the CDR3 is TGTGCCAGCACTAGTGGACAGGGGCACACTGAAGCTTTCTTT. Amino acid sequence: CASTSGQGHTEAFF.